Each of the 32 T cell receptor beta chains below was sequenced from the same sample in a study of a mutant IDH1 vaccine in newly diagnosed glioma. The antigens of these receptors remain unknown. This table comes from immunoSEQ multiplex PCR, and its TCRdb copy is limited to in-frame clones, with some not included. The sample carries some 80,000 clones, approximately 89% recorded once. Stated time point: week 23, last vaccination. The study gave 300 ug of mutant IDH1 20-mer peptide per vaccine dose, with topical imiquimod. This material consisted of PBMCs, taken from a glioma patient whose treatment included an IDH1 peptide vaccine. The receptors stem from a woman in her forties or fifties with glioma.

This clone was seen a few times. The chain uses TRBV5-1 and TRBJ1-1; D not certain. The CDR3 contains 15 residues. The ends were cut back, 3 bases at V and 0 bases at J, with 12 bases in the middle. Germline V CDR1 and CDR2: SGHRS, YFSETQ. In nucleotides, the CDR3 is TGCGCCAGCAGCTGGGAAGGCAGGATGAACACTGAAGCTTTCTTT. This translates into CASSWEGRMNTEAFF.

DNA of the CDR3: TGTGCCAGCAGTGAGCCGGGACAGGGTTTATTTGACTATGGCTACACCTTC. It specifies CASSEPGQGLFDYGYTF. The chain carries TRBV6-1 and TRBJ1-2; TRBD1 matches at 9 bases. CDR3 length: 17 residues. V was pared by 3 bases and J by 3 bases, with 11 bases of the junction left unmatched. Germline assignment: CDR1 MNHNS and CDR2 SASEGT.

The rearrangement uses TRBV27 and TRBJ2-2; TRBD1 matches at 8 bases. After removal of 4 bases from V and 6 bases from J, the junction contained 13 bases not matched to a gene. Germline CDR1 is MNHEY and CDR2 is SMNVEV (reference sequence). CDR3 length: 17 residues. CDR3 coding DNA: TGTGCCAGCAGTTCCCCCCTCCGGACAGGGAAGGCCGGGGAGCTGTTTTTT. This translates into CASSSPLRTGKAGELFF.

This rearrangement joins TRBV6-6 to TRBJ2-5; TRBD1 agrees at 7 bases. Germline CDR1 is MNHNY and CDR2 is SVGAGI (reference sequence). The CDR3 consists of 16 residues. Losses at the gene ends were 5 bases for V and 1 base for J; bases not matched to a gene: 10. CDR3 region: CASSTLTGQLQETQYF. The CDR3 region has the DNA TGTGCCAGCAGTACCCTAACGGGACAGCTCCAAGAGACCCAGTACTTC.

The CDR3 coding sequence is TGTGCCAGCAGCTTACCACCTAACAATGAGCAGTTCTTC. This sequence encodes CASSLPPNNEQFF. V and J are TRBV7-9 and TRBJ2-1, with D hard to call. Trimming removed 2 bases at V and 5 bases at J, with 7 bases between. Germline V gene sequence: CDR1 SEHNR, CDR2 FQNEAQ (reference sequence). This CDR3 has 13 residues.

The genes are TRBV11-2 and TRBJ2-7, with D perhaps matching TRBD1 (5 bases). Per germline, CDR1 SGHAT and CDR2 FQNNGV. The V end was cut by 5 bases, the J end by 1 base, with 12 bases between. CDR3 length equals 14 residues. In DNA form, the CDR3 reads TGTGCCAGCAGCCCTACCAGGGCTTCCTACGAGCAGTACTTC. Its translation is CASSPTRASYEQYF.

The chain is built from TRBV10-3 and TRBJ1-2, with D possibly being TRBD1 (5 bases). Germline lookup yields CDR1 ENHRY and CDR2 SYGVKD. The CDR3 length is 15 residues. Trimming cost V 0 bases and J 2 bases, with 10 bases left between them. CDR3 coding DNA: TGTGCCATCAGTGAGTCTGGCAGGGTGAACTATGGCTACACCTTC. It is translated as CAISESGRVNYGYTF.

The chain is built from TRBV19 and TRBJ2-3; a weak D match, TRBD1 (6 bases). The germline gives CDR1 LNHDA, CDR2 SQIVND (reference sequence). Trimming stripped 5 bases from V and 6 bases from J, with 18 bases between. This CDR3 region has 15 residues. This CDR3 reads CASSRLTGSQDTQYF. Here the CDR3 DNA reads TGTGCCAGTAGTCGCCTCACAGGGTCGCAGGATACGCAGTATTTT.

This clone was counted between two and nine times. The CDR3 sequence is CASSQYNEKLFF. DNA of the CDR3: TGTGCCAGCAGTCAATACAATGAAAAACTGTTTTTT. The chain combines TRBV28 with TRBJ1-4; D gene unclear. Germline CDR1 MDHEN, CDR2 SYDVKM. Trimming shortened V by 5 bases and J by 5 bases, and 6 bases separated the two germline ends. The CDR3 runs 12 residues.

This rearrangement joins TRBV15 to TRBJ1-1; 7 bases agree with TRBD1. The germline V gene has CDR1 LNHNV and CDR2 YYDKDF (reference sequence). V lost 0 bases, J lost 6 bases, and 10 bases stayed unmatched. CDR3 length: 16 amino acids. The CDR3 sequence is CATSRERDSHPAEAFF. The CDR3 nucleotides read TGTGCCACCAGCAGAGAACGGGACAGCCATCCCGCTGAAGCTTTCTTT.

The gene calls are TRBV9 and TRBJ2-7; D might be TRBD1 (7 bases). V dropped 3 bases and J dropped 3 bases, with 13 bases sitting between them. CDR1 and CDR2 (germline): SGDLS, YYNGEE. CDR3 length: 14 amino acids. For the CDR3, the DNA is TGTGCCAGCAGCGAAGGAGGGGGCGGCTACGAGCAGTACTTC. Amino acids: CASSEGGGGYEQYF.

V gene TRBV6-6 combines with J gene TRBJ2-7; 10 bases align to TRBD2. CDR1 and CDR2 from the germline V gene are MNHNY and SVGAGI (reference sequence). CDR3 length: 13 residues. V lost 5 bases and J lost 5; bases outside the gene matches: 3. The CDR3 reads CASSGTSEHEQYF. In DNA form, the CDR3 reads TGTGCCAGCAGTGGGACTAGCGAGCACGAGCAGTACTTC.

The CDR3 region is CASSQEGRETQYF. CDR3 nucleotide sequence: TGCGCCAGCAGCCAAGAGGGTAGAGAGACCCAGTACTTC. The rearrangement uses TRBV4-1 and TRBJ2-5; no definite D call. The CDR3 has 13 residues. Trimming took 0 bases from V and 4 from J, leaving 6 bases between them. Germline V gives CDR1 MGHRA, CDR2 YSYEKL.

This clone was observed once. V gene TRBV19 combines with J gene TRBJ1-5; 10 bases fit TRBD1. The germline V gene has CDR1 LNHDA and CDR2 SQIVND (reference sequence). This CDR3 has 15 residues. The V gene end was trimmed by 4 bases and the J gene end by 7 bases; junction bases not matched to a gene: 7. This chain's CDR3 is CASSTGQGPGQPQHF. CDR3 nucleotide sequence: TGTGCCAGTAGTACGGGACAGGGGCCCGGGCAGCCCCAGCATTTT.

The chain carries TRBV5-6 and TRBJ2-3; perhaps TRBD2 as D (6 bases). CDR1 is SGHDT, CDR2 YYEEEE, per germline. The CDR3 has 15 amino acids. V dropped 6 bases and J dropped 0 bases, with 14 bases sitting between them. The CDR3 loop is CASTMLAGSTDTQYF. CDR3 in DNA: TGTGCCAGCACCATGCTGGCGGGGAGCACAGATACGCAGTATTTT.

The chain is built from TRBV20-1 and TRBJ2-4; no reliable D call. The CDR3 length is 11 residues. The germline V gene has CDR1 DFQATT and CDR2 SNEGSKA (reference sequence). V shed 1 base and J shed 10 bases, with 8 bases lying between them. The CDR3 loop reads CSARGLGIQYF. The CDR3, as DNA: TGCAGTGCTAGAGGATTGGGGATTCAGTACTTC.

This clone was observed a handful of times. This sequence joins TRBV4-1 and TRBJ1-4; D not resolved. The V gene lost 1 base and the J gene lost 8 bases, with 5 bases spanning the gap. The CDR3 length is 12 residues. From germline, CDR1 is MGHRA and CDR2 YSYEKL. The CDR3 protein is CASSQVAEKLFF. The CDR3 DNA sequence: TGCGCCAGCAGCCAAGTTGCGGAAAAACTGTTTTTT.

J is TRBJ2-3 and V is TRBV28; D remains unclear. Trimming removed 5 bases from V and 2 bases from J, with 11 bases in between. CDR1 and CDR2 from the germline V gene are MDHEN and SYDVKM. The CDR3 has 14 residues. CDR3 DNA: TGTGCCAGCAGTAGCCCGTCCCTCACAGATACGCAGTATTTT. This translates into CASSSPSLTDTQYF.

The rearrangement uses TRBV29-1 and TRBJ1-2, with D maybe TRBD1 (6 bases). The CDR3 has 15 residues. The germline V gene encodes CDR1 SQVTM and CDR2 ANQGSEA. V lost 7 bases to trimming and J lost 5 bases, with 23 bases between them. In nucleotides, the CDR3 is TGCAGCGCCGTAGCGGGGGCGCAAAGTCGGTATGGCTACACCTTC. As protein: CSAVAGAQSRYGYTF.

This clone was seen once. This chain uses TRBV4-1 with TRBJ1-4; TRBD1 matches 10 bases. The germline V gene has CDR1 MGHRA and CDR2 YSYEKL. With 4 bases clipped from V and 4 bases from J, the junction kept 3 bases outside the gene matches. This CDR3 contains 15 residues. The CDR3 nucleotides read TGCGCCAGCAGCCGGGGACAGGGGATTAATGAAAAACTGTTTTTT. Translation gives CASSRGQGINEKLFF.

The CDR3 protein is CASSFSSGRYNEQFF. CDR3 DNA: TGTGCCAGCAGCTTTTCTAGCGGGAGGTACAATGAGCAGTTCTTC. This chain uses TRBV5-6 with TRBJ2-1; 11 bases align to TRBD2. V shed 2 bases, J shed 4 bases, and the junction held 2 bases outside the gene matches. The germline V gene has CDR1 SGHDT and CDR2 YYEEEE. The length of the CDR3 is 15 residues.

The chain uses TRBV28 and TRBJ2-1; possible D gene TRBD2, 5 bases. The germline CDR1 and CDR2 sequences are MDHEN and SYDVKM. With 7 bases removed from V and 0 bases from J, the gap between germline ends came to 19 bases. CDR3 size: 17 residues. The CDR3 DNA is TGTGCCAGCACCTCCGCGGGCTCCACGAGCTCCTACAATGAGCAGTTCTTC. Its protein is CASTSAGSTSSYNEQFF.

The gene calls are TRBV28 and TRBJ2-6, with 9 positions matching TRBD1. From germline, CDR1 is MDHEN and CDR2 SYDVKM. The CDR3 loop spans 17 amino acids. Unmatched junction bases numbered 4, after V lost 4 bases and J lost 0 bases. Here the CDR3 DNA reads TGTGCCAGCAGTTCCGGGACAGGGAGCTCTGGGGCCAACGTCCTGACTTTC. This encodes CASSSGTGSSGANVLTF.

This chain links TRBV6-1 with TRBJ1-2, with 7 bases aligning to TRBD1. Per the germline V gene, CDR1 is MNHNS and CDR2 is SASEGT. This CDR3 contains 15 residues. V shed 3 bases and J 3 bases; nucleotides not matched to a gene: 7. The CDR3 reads CASSDLTGTDYGYTF. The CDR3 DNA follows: TGTGCCAGCAGTGATTTAACCGGGACAGACTATGGCTACACCTTC.

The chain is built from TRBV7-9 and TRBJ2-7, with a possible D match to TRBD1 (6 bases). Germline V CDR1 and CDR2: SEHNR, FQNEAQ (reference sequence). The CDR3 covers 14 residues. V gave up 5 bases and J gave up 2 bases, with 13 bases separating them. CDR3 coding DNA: TGTGCCAGCAGCCTGGGACATCCAGCCTACGAGCAGTACTTC. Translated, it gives CASSLGHPAYEQYF.

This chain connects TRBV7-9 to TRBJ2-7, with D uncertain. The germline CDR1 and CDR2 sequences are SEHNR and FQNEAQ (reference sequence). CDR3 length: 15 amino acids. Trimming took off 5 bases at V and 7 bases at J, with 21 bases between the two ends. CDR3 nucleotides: TGTGCCAGCAGCCCTCGGAGTTCACTTCTACGAGAGCAGTACTTC. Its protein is CASSPRSSLLREQYF.

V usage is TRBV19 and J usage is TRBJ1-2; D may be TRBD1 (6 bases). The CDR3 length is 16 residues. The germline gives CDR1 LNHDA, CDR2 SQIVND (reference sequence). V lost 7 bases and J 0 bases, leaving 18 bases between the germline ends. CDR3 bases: TGTGCCAGTACCCACCCAGGACAGACCTCTAACTATGGCTACACCTTC. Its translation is CASTHPGQTSNYGYTF.

The chain's CDR3 is CASSSTGTISYEQYF. DNA for the CDR3: TGTGCCAGCAGTTCAACCGGGACTATCTCCTACGAGCAGTACTTC. This chain joins TRBV6-5 and TRBJ2-7, with 7 bases fitting TRBD2. CDR3 size: 15 residues. Germline values: CDR1 MNHEY, CDR2 SVGAGI. Trimming at V came to 4 bases and at J to 0 bases, leaving 6 bases not matched to a gene.

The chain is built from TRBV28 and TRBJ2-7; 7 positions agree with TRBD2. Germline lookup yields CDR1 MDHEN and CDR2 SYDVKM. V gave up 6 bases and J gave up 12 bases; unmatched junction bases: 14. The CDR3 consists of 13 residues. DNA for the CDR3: TGTGCCAGCAGATACGGGACTAACCCCCATACGTACTTC. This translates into CASRYGTNPHTYF.

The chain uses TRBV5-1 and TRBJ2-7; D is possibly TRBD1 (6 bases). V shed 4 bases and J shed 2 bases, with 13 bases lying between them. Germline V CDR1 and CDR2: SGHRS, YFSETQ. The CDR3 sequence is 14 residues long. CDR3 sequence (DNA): TGCGCCAGCAGCCCAGGGGTGGGGACCTACGAGCAGTACTTC. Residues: CASSPGVGTYEQYF.

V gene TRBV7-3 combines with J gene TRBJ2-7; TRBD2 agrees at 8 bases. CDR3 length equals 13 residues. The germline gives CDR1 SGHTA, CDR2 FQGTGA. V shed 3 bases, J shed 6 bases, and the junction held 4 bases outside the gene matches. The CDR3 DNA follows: TGTGCCAGCAGCTTGGGGACTAGGAGCGAGCAGTACTTC. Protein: CASSLGTRSEQYF.

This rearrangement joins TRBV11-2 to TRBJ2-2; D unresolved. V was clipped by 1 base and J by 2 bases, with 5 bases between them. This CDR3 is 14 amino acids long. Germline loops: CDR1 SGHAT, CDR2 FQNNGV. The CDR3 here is CASSLVRNTGELFF. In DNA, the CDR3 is TGTGCCAGCAGCTTAGTTCGCAACACCGGGGAGCTGTTTTTT.